This T cell receptor (beta chain) was captured in a study of T cell repertoires in cytomegalovirus infection (dated by TCRdb to between 2018 and 2021). Notes on the research overall: Donor HLA type was relevant to the analysis, because carriage of CMV infection together with the matching HLA type was indicated by public TCR beta signatures. Results and caveats for the whole study, not just this receptor: In both this cohort and an independent cohort of some 380 donors, the cumulative frequency of public TCR beta family members distinguished carriers of CMV infection plus the relevant HLA type. The ex vivo response was dominated by HLA-C-restricted CMV-specific TCR beta clonotypes, and the single most frequent clonotype in two of eight donors was supplied by these HLA-C-restricted clonotypes.

This clonotype was seen many times. The antigen it binds to is not known. No clone much larger than this one lies a single base away; base qualities are absent. The reads were generated on an Illumina HiSeq 1500. TCRdb reprocessing: public reads trimmed at Q25 with fastp, clones called with MiXCR, in-frame beta chains kept. Duplicate CDR3 protein sequences are folded into a single record with the most common DNA and genes. This sample comprises 150,000 to 200,000 distinct CDR3 sequences, roughly an eighth of them detected only once. The ten most abundant clones make up about a quarter of the sample. The sample comprised PBMCs. The clonotype originates from a human donor in good health (CMV status not recorded). Some clones in this sample may be carry-over from other donors' samples.

The CDR3 here reads CASSSSYRNSPLHF. In nucleotides, the sequence is TGTGCCAGCAGTTCCAGCTACAGAAATTCACCCCTCCACTTT. The sequence joins TRBV12-3 or TRBV12-4 to TRBJ1-6, with the D gene not clear enough to name. The CDR3 runs 14 residues from the cysteine to the phenylalanine. The only DNA kept is the CDR3, 42 bases in frame from the first base. The junction carries 11 bases between V and J, which are trimmed by 4 bases and 7 bases respectively.